This T cell receptor (beta chain) was sequenced during a study of blood T cell repertoires in COVID-19. Some clones are missing from TCRdb's copy, which holds only in-frame ones; the method was immunoSEQ multiplex PCR. The sample lists more than 110,000 clones, around 73% occurring once. V was pared by 6 bases and J by 11 bases, with 14 bases of the junction left unmatched. The CDR3 spans 14 residues. Germline-derived CDR1 and CDR2 are MNHEY and SVGAGI. Enrollees, about 18 to 90 years old, lived in 24 US areas. This clone was detected a few times. The sequencing sample was made of PBMCs or T cells enriched from blood (not recorded which). This sequence was found in a woman aged 45 to 65 who had recovered from COVID-19. The V and J genes are TRBV6-5 and TRBJ1-1, with 8 positions matching TRBD1. Here the CDR3 DNA reads TGTGCCAGCAGGCAAGGACAGGGACTACCGCTCGCTTTCTTT. It codes for CASRQGQGLPLAFF.